The 9 T cell receptor beta chains below all came from one sample that was sequenced in a study of shared clonotypes between healthy human individuals. TCRdb's table, derived via immunoSEQ multiplex PCR, lists solely in-frame clones and lacks some. Of about 2.3 million clones listed, around 90% are singletons. The sample was naive CD4+ T cells from PBMCs. Subset reported: CD45RA+ positively selected. All receptors come from a man between 18 and 35 years old in good health. Some clones in this sample may be carry-over from other donors' samples.

This clone was observed once. The chain combines TRBV29-1 with TRBJ2-3, with a tentative D call TRBD2 (6 bases). CDR1 and CDR2 (germline): SQVTM, ANQGSEA. The CDR3 covers 13 residues. The V and J ends lost 1 base and 6 bases respectively, with 11 bases between them. Here the CDR3 DNA reads TGCAGCGTTGAAGGGGGAGGTGACGATACGCAGTATTTT. It specifies CSVEGGGDDTQYF.

The chain joins TRBV10-3 to TRBJ2-2; no reliable D call. Germline CDR1 ENHRY, CDR2 SYGVKD. V was clipped by 11 bases and J by 2 bases, with 12 bases between them. This CDR3 is 13 amino acids long. The DNA of the CDR3 is TGTGCCGTAAGGCAACGAAACACCGGGGAGCTGTTTTTT. Amino acid sequence: CAVRQRNTGELFF.

The CDR3 region has the DNA TGTGCCAGCAGCTTAGGTCCTCGGTGGGGGGAGAACACTGAAGCTTTCTTT. It yields the protein CASSLGPRWGENTEAFF. This chain uses TRBV7-2 with TRBJ1-1; tentative D call: TRBD1 (5 bases). Trimming took 1 base from V and 1 from J, leaving 16 bases between them. This CDR3 is 17 amino acids long. Germline V gene lookup returns CDR1 SGHTA and CDR2 FQGNSA.

The chain recombines TRBV19 with TRBJ1-1; no clear D gene. Germline V gene data show CDR1 as LNHDA and CDR2 as SQIVND (reference sequence). Trimming removed 0 bases at V and 0 bases at J, with 11 bases between. The CDR3 has 16 amino acids. CDR3 DNA: TGTGCCAGTAGTATAGATATAGGAGGGATGAACACTGAAGCTTTCTTT. This translates into CASSIDIGGMNTEAFF.

The gene calls are TRBV28 and TRBJ2-7, with TRBD1 matching 8 bases. Germline loops: CDR1 MDHEN, CDR2 SYDVKM. J was trimmed by 5 bases and V by 6 bases; bases with no gene match: 12. The CDR3 has 15 amino acids. The DNA for the CDR3 is TGTGCCAGCAGCTCCGGACAGGGAGGTTTCGACGAGCAGTACTTC. It yields the protein CASSSGQGGFDEQYF.

This chain joins TRBV29-1 and TRBJ1-2, with no clear D. Trimming removed 7 bases from V and 4 bases from J, with 13 bases in between. This CDR3 spans 12 amino acids. CDR1 is SQVTM and CDR2 is ANQGSEA in the germline V gene. The CDR3 DNA reads as TGCAGCGCCCGCGACCAGAGCTATGGCTACACCTTC. It specifies CSARDQSYGYTF.

The chain is built from TRBV28 and TRBJ2-7, with 7 bases matching TRBD2. This CDR3 spans 14 amino acids. After removal of 5 bases from V and 1 base from J, the junction contained 5 bases not matched to a gene. CDR1 and CDR2 (germline): MDHEN, SYDVKM. CDR3 in DNA: TGTGCCAGCAGTCGTAGCGGGCCGTCCTACGAGCAGTACTTC. The encoded protein is CASSRSGPSYEQYF.

This chain connects TRBV7-9 to TRBJ2-7; unclear D gene. V was clipped by 5 bases and J by 2 bases, with 13 bases between them. The CDR3 sequence is 14 residues long. Per the germline V gene, CDR1 is SEHNR and CDR2 is FQNEAQ (reference sequence). In DNA, the CDR3 is TGTGCCAGCAGCGTGGGCAGGACCCCCTACGAGCAGTACTTC. Amino acids: CASSVGRTPYEQYF.

This chain joins TRBV11-2 and TRBJ2-7; no clear D. Trimming took off 1 base at V and 3 bases at J, with 4 bases between the two ends. The CDR3 contains 12 residues. Germline V CDR1 and CDR2: SGHAT, FQNNGV. CDR3 DNA sequence: TGTGCCAGCAGCTTAGCAGACTACGAGCAGTACTTC. This sequence encodes CASSLADYEQYF.